Shown below are 5 T cell receptor beta chains from a single sample sequenced in a study of OX40 agonist ivuxolimab in advanced cancers. Profiling relied on immunoSEQ multiplex PCR, and the TCRdb table lists in-frame clones only, not all of them. The table shows around 51,000 clones, with around nine tenths occurring only once. This specimen was CD4+ or CD8+ T cells sorted from blood, taken in a trial of the OX40 agonist ivuxolimab. Receptors were obtained from an adult with an advanced solid tumor such as melanoma, head and neck, liver or kidney cancer.

The genes are TRBV13 and TRBJ2-1; D is perhaps TRBD2 (6 bases). CDR3 length equals 15 residues. Germline CDR1 PRHDT, CDR2 FYEKMQ (reference sequence). V was cut by 4 bases and J by 8 bases, with 18 bases left in between. The CDR3, as DNA: TGTGCCAGCAGCTCCACTGGGCGCCGGAGGGATGAGCAGTTCTTC. Encoded protein: CASSSTGRRRDEQFF.

The CDR3 here is CASSGGGAASEKLFF. The CDR3 region has the DNA TGTGCCAGCAGCGGTGGGGGGGCCGCGAGTGAAAAACTGTTTTTT. The rearrangement links TRBV9 to TRBJ1-4; D is perhaps TRBD1 (6 bases). Germline loops: CDR1 SGDLS, CDR2 YYNGEE. With 3 bases removed from V and 7 bases from J, the gap between germline ends came to 16 bases. This CDR3 spans 15 amino acids.

The J gene is TRBJ2-7, the V gene TRBV7-9; 7 bases map to TRBD1. V was clipped by 5 bases and J by 3 bases; unmatched bases: 10. CDR3 length: 15 residues. Germline CDR1 reads SEHNR; CDR2 reads FQNEAQ (reference sequence). The CDR3, as DNA: TGTGCCAGCAGCAGCAGTCCCAGGACAGGCTACGAGCAGTACTTC. Its protein product is CASSSSPRTGYEQYF. Complete variable domain (other parts from reference TRBV7-9 and TRBJ2-7): DTGVSQNPRHKITKRGQNVTFRCDPISEHNRLYWYRQTLGQGPEFLTYFQNEAQLEKSRLLSDRFSAERPKGSFSTLEIQRTEQGDSAMYLCASSSSPRTGYEQYFGPGTRLTVT.

This sequence joins TRBV2 and TRBJ2-7, with 9 bases matching TRBD1. The CDR3 extends over 16 amino acids. Looked up from germline, CDR1 is SNHLY and CDR2 is FYNNEI. Trimming at V came to 6 bases and at J to 5 bases, leaving 14 bases not matched to a gene. This CDR3 reads CASRLWDRAVSHEQYF. CDR3 sequence (DNA): TGTGCCAGCAGATTATGGGACAGGGCAGTTTCCCACGAGCAGTACTTC.

This clone has just a few counts. The chain links TRBV4-1 to TRBJ1-5; D unresolved. CDR1 is MGHRA, CDR2 YSYEKL, per germline. The ends were cut back, 0 bases at V and 3 bases at J, with 9 bases in the middle. This CDR3 contains 15 residues. The CDR3 sequence is CASSQDPSSNQPQHF. The CDR3 nucleotides are TGCGCCAGCAGCCAAGACCCCAGTTCCAATCAGCCCCAGCATTTT.